This T cell receptor (beta chain) was observed in a study of blood T cell repertoires in COVID-19. This table comes from immunoSEQ multiplex PCR, and its TCRdb copy is limited to in-frame clones, with some not included. Of 150,000 to 200,000 clones in the sample, 90% to 95% were seen once. V gave up 4 bases and J gave up 5 bases, with 16 bases separating them. The CDR3 is 15 residues long. Germline V gene data show CDR1 as SGHAT and CDR2 as FQDESV (reference sequence). Followed longitudinally, the Seattle patients had been enrolled during active infection. The chain has TRBV11-1 and TRBJ2-3, with TRBD2 as a possible D gene (6 bases). This TCR derives from a man aged 30 to 45 with COVID-19, enrolled during active disease. Sequencing was performed on peripheral blood. The CDR3 loop is CASSYRDFPRDTQYF. The CDR3 bases are TGTGCCAGCAGCTACCGGGACTTTCCAAGAGATACGCAGTATTTT.